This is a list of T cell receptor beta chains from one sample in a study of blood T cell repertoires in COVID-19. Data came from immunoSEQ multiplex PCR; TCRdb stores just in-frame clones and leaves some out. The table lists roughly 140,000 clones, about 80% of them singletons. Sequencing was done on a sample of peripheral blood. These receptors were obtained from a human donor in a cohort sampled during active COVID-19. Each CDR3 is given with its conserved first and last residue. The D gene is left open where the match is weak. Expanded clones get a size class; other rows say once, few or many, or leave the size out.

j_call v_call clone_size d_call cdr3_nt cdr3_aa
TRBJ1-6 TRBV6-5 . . TGTGCCAGCAGTTCCGGGACTCACTCCTATAATTCACCCCTCCACTTT CASSSGTHSYNSPLHF
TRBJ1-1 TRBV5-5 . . TGTGCCAGCAGCTTCCAGGGTCGCACTGAAGCTTTCTTT CASSFQGRTEAFF
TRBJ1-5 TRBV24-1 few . TGTGCCACCAGTGATTCAACCAGGGGTAATCAGCCCCAGCATTTT CATSDSTRGNQPQHF
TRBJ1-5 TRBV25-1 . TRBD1 TGTGCCAGCAGTGACCCCGGGACAGGCAATCAGCCCCAGCATTTT CASSDPGTGNQPQHF
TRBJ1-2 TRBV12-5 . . TGTGCTAGTGGTTTGGTACGGGGAGAGAGTGAGCTCACCTTC CASGLVRGESELTF
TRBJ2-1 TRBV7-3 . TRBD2 TGTGCCAGCAGCGCGGGAGCGGACTACAATGAGCAGTTCTTC CASSAGADYNEQFF
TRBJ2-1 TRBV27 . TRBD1 TGTGCCAGCAGTTTTGGGGGACAGGGGATCAATGAGCAGTTCTTC CASSFGGQGINEQFF
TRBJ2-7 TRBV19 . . TGTGCCAGTAGTATGTCCAACTCCTACGAGCAGTACTTC CASSMSNSYEQYF
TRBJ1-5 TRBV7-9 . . TGTGCCAGCAGCCCCCTCGGGATAAACCAGCCCCAGCATTTT CASSPLGINQPQHF
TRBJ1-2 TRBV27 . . TGTGCCAGCAGTTATGCAGGGGCCAAGGATGGCTACACCTTC CASSYAGAKDGYTF
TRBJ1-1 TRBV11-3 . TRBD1 TGTGCCCGGGGCAGGGGGTTCGGCACTGAAGCTTTCTTT CARGRGFGTEAFF
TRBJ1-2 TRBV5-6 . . TGTGCCAGCAGCTTGGCGCAGGGGCACTATGGCTACACCTTC CASSLAQGHYGYTF
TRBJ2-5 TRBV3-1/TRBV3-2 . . TGTGCCAGCAGCCAAGAATCGGGGAAAGAGACCCAGTACTTC CASSQESGKETQYF
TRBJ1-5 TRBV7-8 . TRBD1 TGTGCCAGCAGCTTACGGACAGGGAACAATCAGCCCCAGCATTTT CASSLRTGNNQPQHF
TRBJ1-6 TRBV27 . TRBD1 TGTGCCAGCAGTTCGAGACAGGGGGCGAATTCACCCCTCCACTTT CASSSRQGANSPLHF
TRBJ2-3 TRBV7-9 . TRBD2 TGTGCCAGCAGCCCGCATAGCGGGTCTTCAGATACGCAGTATTTT CASSPHSGSSDTQYF
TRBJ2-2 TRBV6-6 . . TGTGCCAGCAGTTACTCGAGAACCACCGGGGAGCTGTTTTTT CASSYSRTTGELFF
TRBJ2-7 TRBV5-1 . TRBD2 TGCGCCAGCAGCTTGAATTTACTAGCGGGGGGGTACGAGCAGTACTTC CASSLNLLAGGYEQYF
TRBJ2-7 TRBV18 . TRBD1 TGTGCCAGCTCACCACGGGACAGCTCCTACGAGCAGTACTTC CASSPRDSSYEQYF
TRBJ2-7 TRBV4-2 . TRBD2 TGTGCCAGCAGCCAAGATCGTCGACTAGCGGGGGGCCTTCGCGAGCAGTACTTC CASSQDRRLAGGLREQYF
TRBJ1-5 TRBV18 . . TGTGCCAGCTCACTTTACCGATCGGATCAGCCCCAGCATTTT CASSLYRSDQPQHF
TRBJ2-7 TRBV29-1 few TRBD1 TGCAGCGTCGCGCAGGGGGCGAGGGGCTACGAGCAGTACTTC CSVAQGARGYEQYF
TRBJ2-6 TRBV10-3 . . TGTGCCTCTTCAGGGCTCGCTGGGGCCAACGTCCTGACTTTC CASSGLAGANVLTF
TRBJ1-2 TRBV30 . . TGTGCCTGGAGTGTATTTAAGAGAACCGATAACTATGGCTACACCTTC CAWSVFKRTDNYGYTF
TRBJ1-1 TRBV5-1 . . TGCGCCAGCAGACATTCACCGGGAGCCATGAACACTGAAGCTTTCTTT CASRHSPGAMNTEAFF
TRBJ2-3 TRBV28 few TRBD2 TGTGCCAGCAGTTCTTCCGGGACTAGTTATGGCGTGGATACGCAGTATTTT CASSSSGTSYGVDTQYF
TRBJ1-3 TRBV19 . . TGTGCCAGTAGTATAGCGGAGACGGTTCGAAACACCATATATTTT CASSIAETVRNTIYF
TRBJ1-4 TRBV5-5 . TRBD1 TGTGCCAGCAGCTTAGGGACAGGGCGATATGAAAAACTGTTTTTT CASSLGTGRYEKLFF
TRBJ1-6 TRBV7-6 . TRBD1 TGTGCCAGCAGCAAGGGACAGAATTCACCCCTCCACTTT CASSKGQNSPLHF
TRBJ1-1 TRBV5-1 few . TGCGCCAGCAGCTTGGCCCCTCAGGGCCCGAACACTGAAGCTTTCTTT CASSLAPQGPNTEAFF
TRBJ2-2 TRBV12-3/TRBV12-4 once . TGTGCCGTCCAAAGCCTTTTTTCAGGGGAGCTGTTTTTT CAVQSLFSGELFF
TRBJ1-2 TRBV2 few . TGTGCCAGCAGTGAACAGGACATAGTTAACTATGGCTACACCTTC CASSEQDIVNYGYTF
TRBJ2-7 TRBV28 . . TGTGCCAGCAGTCCCACAGGGGGAGGGTCCTACGAGCAGTACTTC CASSPTGGGSYEQYF
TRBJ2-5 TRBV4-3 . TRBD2 TGCGCCAGCAGCCAAGGGGGACTAGCGGGACGCGAGACCCAGTACTTC CASSQGGLAGRETQYF
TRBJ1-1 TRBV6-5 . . TGTGCCAGCAGTAACGCTGGCATGAACACTGAAGCTTTCTTT CASSNAGMNTEAFF
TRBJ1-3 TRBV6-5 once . TGTGCCAGCAGTTACTCGTCGAGCTCTGGAAACACCATATATTTT CASSYSSSSGNTIYF
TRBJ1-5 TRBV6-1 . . TGTGCCAGCAGTGACGGCAGGGACTATAGCAATCAGCCCCAGCATTTT CASSDGRDYSNQPQHF
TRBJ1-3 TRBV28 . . TGTGCCAGCAGTTTCCCCCCCGGGAATGGCGGGGACACCATATATTTT CASSFPPGNGGDTIYF
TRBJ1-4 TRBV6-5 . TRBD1 TGTGCCAGCAGGCCAGGGGGAAATGAAAAACTGTTTTTT CASRPGGNEKLFF
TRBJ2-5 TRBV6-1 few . TGTGCCAGCAGTGACCGCAACATTCAAGAGACCCAGTACTTC CASSDRNIQETQYF